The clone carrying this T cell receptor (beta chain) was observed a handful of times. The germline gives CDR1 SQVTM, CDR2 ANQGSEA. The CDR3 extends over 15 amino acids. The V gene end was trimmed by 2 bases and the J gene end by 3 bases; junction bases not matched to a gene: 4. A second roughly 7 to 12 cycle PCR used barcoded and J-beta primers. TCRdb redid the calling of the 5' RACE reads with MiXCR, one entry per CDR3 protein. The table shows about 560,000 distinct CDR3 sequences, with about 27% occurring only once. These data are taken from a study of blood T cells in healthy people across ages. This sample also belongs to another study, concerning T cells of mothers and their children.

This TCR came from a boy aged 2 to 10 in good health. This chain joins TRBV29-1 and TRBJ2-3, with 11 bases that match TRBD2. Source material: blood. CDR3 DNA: TGCAGCGTTGAAACTAGCGGGAGTGAAACAGATACGCAGTATTTT. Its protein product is CSVETSGSETDTQYF.